The 27 T cell receptor beta chains below all came from one sample that was sequenced in a study of CD8+ T cells in alopecia areata. Treatment in this sample: oral pan-JAK inhibitor, 5-10 mg twice daily. After isolation, RNA underwent reverse transcription to generate cDNA as the sequencing template. The assay was immunoSEQ multiplex PCR, and TCRdb's table has in-frame clones only and misses some. The table shows about 190,000 clones, with around 58% occurring only once. The material was CD8+ T cells sorted from blood, obtained at week 24, from a patient treated with tofacitinib. The receptors stem from a human donor with alopecia areata.

This clone was recorded only once. The chain employs TRBV4-1 and TRBJ2-7; 9 nucleotides align to TRBD1. The CDR3 consists of 14 residues. In germline, CDR1 is MGHRA, CDR2 YSYEKL. Germline trimming cut 6 bases from V and 1 base from J; bases unmatched to any gene: 4. The CDR3 region has the DNA TGCGCCAGCAGTCACGGGACAGGGTCCTACGAGCAGTACTTC. Protein sequence: CASSHGTGSYEQYF.

Here the CDR3 reads CASSPGTGGGYTF. DNA for the CDR3: TGTGCCAGCAGCCCTGGGACAGGGGGAGGCTACACCTTC. The J gene is TRBJ1-2, the V gene TRBV11-2; 11 bases fit TRBD1. J lost 8 bases, V lost 5 bases, and 4 bases had no gene match. The germline V gene encodes CDR1 SGHAT and CDR2 FQNNGV. This CDR3 region has 13 residues.

The rearrangement uses TRBV19 and TRBJ1-5; the D is unclear. CDR1 LNHDA and CDR2 SQIVND come from the germline V gene (reference sequence). The CDR3 consists of 13 residues. Trimming stripped 6 bases from V and 6 bases from J, with 12 bases between. In DNA, the CDR3 is TGTGCCAGTAGGGGTCCAGGAGGTCAGCCCCAGCATTTT. It encodes CASRGPGGQPQHF.

The genes are TRBV27 and TRBJ1-2; D ambiguous. The germline gives CDR1 MNHEY, CDR2 SMNVEV (reference sequence). This CDR3 is built from 12 residues. Trimming removed 10 bases from V and 3 bases from J, with 12 bases in between. The CDR3 reads CATRGNYYGYTF. The CDR3 DNA is TGTGCCACTAGAGGGAATTACTATGGCTACACCTTC.

The chain links TRBV7-2 to TRBJ2-2; TRBD1 aligns across 7 bases. The CDR3 loop spans 16 amino acids. Trimming cost V 3 bases and J 4 bases; bases outside gene matches: 8. Germline-derived CDR1 and CDR2 are SGHTA and FQGNSA. The CDR3 nucleotides are TGTGCCAGCAGCTTTCGAATGGGACAGACCACCGGGGAGCTGTTTTTT. Translating it yields CASSFRMGQTTGELFF. The whole variable domain, remainder taken from reference TRBV7-2 and TRBJ2-2, is GAGVSQSPSNKVTEKGKDVELRCDPISGHTALYWYRQSLGQGLEFLIYFQGNSAPDKSGLPSDRFSAERTGGSVSTLTIQRTQQEDSAVYLCASSFRMGQTTGELFFGEGSRLTVL.

The CDR3 spells CASSQSQGREQYF. The CDR3 bases are TGCGCCAGCAGCCAATCACAGGGGCGCGAGCAGTACTTC. The gene calls are TRBV4-1 and TRBJ2-7; 7 bases are a match to TRBD1. The CDR3 runs 13 residues. Germline trimming cut 2 bases from V and 6 bases from J; bases unmatched to any gene: 4. CDR1 and CDR2 (germline): MGHRA, YSYEKL.

The gene calls are TRBV6-5 and TRBJ2-5; TRBD1 aligns across 9 bases. The trim removed 10 bases at V and 2 bases at J, leaving 8 bases unmatched. The germline gives CDR1 MNHEY, CDR2 SVGAGI. This CDR3 region has 14 residues. The CDR3 is CATQDRGKQETQYF. For the CDR3, the DNA is TGTGCCACCCAGGACAGGGGAAAACAAGAGACCCAGTACTTC.

This clone was detected a few times. The V and J genes are TRBV6-6 and TRBJ1-5; D is unresolved. CDR1 is MNHNY, CDR2 SVGAGI, per germline (reference sequence). V was trimmed by 7 bases and J by 3 bases, leaving 10 bases between them. This CDR3 is 13 amino acids long. CDR3 loop: CASIGGNNQPQHF. The CDR3 DNA sequence: TGTGCCAGCATAGGAGGGAACAATCAGCCCCAGCATTTT.

The rearrangement links TRBV30 to TRBJ2-7; no firm D call. Trimming took 5 bases from V and 2 from J, leaving 16 bases between them. Germline CDR1 reads GTSNPN; CDR2 reads SVGIG (reference sequence). There are 14 residues in the CDR3. CDR3: CAWVHGHRPYEQYF. As DNA, the CDR3 is TGTGCCTGGGTACACGGGCACAGACCCTACGAGCAGTACTTC. The entire variable domain, with the rest obtained from reference TRBV30 and TRBJ2-7, is as follows: SQTIHQWPATLVQPVGSPLSLECTVEGTSNPNLYWYRQAAGRGLQLLFYSVGIGQISSEVPQNLSASRPQDRQFILSSKKLLLSDSGFYLCAWVHGHRPYEQYFGPGTRLTVT.

V gene TRBV7-2 combines with J gene TRBJ2-3; D may match TRBD1 or TRBD2 (5 bases each). Trimming stripped 5 bases from V and 3 bases from J, with 18 bases between. This CDR3 comprises 16 residues. The germline CDR1 and CDR2 sequences are SGHTA and FQGNSA. The CDR3 loop is CASSEGLAGATDTQYF. The DNA for the CDR3 is TGTGCCAGCAGCGAAGGACTCGCTGGGGCGACAGATACGCAGTATTTT.

This chain links TRBV4-1 with TRBJ1-4, with D possibly TRBD1 on 5 matching bases. The CDR3 consists of 15 residues. V was trimmed by 9 bases and J by 2 bases, leaving 16 bases between them. The germline V gene encodes CDR1 MGHRA and CDR2 YSYEKL. The CDR3 spells CASRDPGRTNEKLFF. The CDR3 DNA reads as TGCGCCAGTAGGGACCCGGGACGGACTAATGAAAAACTGTTTTTT.

The genes are TRBV2 and TRBJ2-7; no definite D call. The CDR3 consists of 13 residues. Between the trimmed V and J ends, which lost 8 bases and 1 base, there was a span of 12 bases. Germline assignment: CDR1 SNHLY and CDR2 FYNNEI. This CDR3 is CASYTPQSYEQYF. The CDR3 coding sequence is TGTGCCAGCTACACCCCTCAGTCCTACGAGCAGTACTTC.

This clone appeared a few times. Within the sample, other DNA sequences also encode this same CDR3. The V call is TRBV5-6, the J call TRBJ2-3; no clear D gene. V dropped 0 bases and J dropped 5 bases, with 4 bases sitting between them. Germline values: CDR1 SGHDT, CDR2 YYEEEE. This CDR3 has 12 residues. The CDR3 reads CASSLGGDTQYF. CDR3 DNA: TGTGCCAGCAGCTTGGGGGGAGATACGCAGTATTTT.

The table lists this clone with a few counts. The rearrangement uses TRBV2 and TRBJ1-2; no clear D gene. Trimming cost V 9 bases and J 7 bases, with 12 bases left between them. Germline V CDR1 and CDR2: SNHLY, FYNNEI. The CDR3 is made up of 11 amino acids. The DNA for the CDR3 is TGTGCCAGAGCCTTCATGGGTGGCTACACCTTC. This codes for CARAFMGGYTF. Full variable domain (outside the CDR3, taken from reference TRBV2 and TRBJ1-2): EPEVTQTPSHQVTQMGQEVILRCVPISNHLYFYWYRQILGQKVEFLVSFYNNEISEKSEIFDDQFSVERPDGSNFTLKIRSTKLEDSAMYFCARAFMGGYTFGSGTRLTVV.

The chain recombines TRBV18 with TRBJ2-1, with 8 bases lining up with TRBD1. Looked up from germline, CDR1 is KGHSH and CDR2 is LQKENI. Trimming removed 0 bases from V and 6 bases from J; junction bases left unmatched: 7. The CDR3 length is 16 residues. The CDR3: CASSPPDRVRSNEQFF. CDR3 in DNA: TGTGCCAGCTCACCACCGGACAGGGTCCGAAGCAATGAGCAGTTCTTC.

This clone was detected a few times. The chain is built from TRBV27 and TRBJ1-5, with D maybe TRBD1 (6 bases). Germline V gene sequence: CDR1 MNHEY, CDR2 SMNVEV (reference sequence). Trimming removed 5 bases from V and 7 bases from J, with 18 bases in between. This CDR3 is 15 amino acids long. The CDR3 spells CASSDSGAGRQPQHF. The CDR3 DNA follows: TGTGCCAGCAGTGACTCGGGGGCGGGAAGACAGCCCCAGCATTTT.

The chain uses TRBV10-2 and TRBJ2-1; TRBD2 matches at 10 bases. Germline-derived CDR1 and CDR2 are WSHSY and SAAADI. CDR3 length: 14 residues. V lost 6 bases and J lost 4; bases outside the gene matches: 3. CDR3 sequence (DNA): TGCGCCAGCAGCACTAGCGGGGATTACAATGAGCAGTTCTTC. As protein: CASSTSGDYNEQFF.

The gene calls are TRBV7-2 and TRBJ2-5; the match to TRBD1 covers 7 bases. CDR1 and CDR2 from the germline V gene are SGHTA and FQGNSA. Trimming cost V 1 base and J 5 bases; bases outside gene matches: 4. The CDR3 has 14 amino acids. CDR3 sequence reads: CASSLDLGGETQYF. In DNA, the CDR3 is TGTGCCAGCAGCTTAGACCTAGGGGGCGAGACCCAGTACTTC.

The V gene is TRBV19, the J gene TRBJ1-5; TRBD1 matches at 7 bases. This CDR3 is built from 15 residues. Trimming took 4 bases from V and 3 from J; bases not matched to a gene: 6. Per germline, CDR1 LNHDA and CDR2 SQIVND (reference sequence). CDR3 coding DNA: TGTGCCAGTAGTAAGGACAGGTCAAACAATCAGCCCCAGCATTTT. Residues: CASSKDRSNNQPQHF. The entire variable domain, with the rest obtained from reference TRBV19 and TRBJ1-5, is as follows: DGGITQSPKYLFRKEGQNVTLSCEQNLNHDAMYWYRQDPGQGLRLIYYSQIVNDFQKGDIAEGYSVSREKKESFPLTVTSAQKNPTAFYLCASSKDRSNNQPQHFGDGTRLSIL.

This clone was picked up a small number of times. The chain carries TRBV29-1 and TRBJ1-2; maybe TRBD1 (6 bases). The ends were cut back, 0 bases at V and 2 bases at J, with 10 bases in the middle. This CDR3 is 14 amino acids long. CDR1 is SQVTM and CDR2 is ANQGSEA in the germline V gene. The CDR3 nucleotides are TGCAGCGTTGAAGATCGGGGGGCAAACTATGGCTACACCTTC. Protein sequence: CSVEDRGANYGYTF.

The V and J genes are TRBV13 and TRBJ2-2, with D perhaps matching TRBD1 or TRBD2 (5 bases each). V was pared by 4 bases and J by 2 bases, with 8 bases between. The CDR3 runs 14 residues. CDR1 PRHDT and CDR2 FYEKMQ come from the germline V gene (reference sequence). This CDR3 is CASSSGANTGELFF. As DNA, the CDR3 is TGTGCCAGCAGCTCCGGGGCTAACACCGGGGAGCTGTTTTTT.

The rearrangement joins TRBV5-6 to TRBJ2-2; tentatively, D is TRBD2 (5 bases). Germline V gene sequence: CDR1 SGHDT, CDR2 YYEEEE. There are 12 residues in the CDR3. The ends were cut back, 8 bases at V and 6 bases at J, with 11 bases in the middle. CDR3 region: CASSSGSGELFF. In nucleotides, the CDR3 is TGTGCCAGTTCGTCGGGGTCCGGGGAGCTGTTTTTT.

In its sample, this clone was seen a few times. V usage is TRBV13 and J usage is TRBJ2-3, with a weak D call TRBD1 (5 bases). This CDR3 is 16 amino acids long. V dropped 1 base and J dropped 2 bases, with 13 bases sitting between them. Germline lookup yields CDR1 PRHDT and CDR2 FYEKMQ (reference sequence). CDR3 nucleotides: TGTGCCAGCAGCTTAGTAGGGGATTTTGACACAGATACGCAGTATTTT. Its translation: CASSLVGDFDTDTQYF.

The CDR3 DNA sequence: TGTGCCAGCGAGGGGGAAAACTATGGCTACACCTTC. It is translated as CASEGENYGYTF. The chain joins TRBV13 to TRBJ1-2, with D perhaps matching TRBD1 (6 bases). The CDR3 extends over 12 amino acids. Germline V gene data show CDR1 as PRHDT and CDR2 as FYEKMQ (reference sequence). The V gene lost 8 bases and the J gene lost 2 bases, with 9 bases spanning the gap.

The chain has TRBV7-9 and TRBJ2-7; D perhaps matches TRBD2 (5 bases). Germline lookup yields CDR1 SEHNR and CDR2 FQNEAQ (reference sequence). With 5 bases removed from V and 4 bases from J, the gap between germline ends came to 15 bases. The CDR3 extends over 14 amino acids. For the CDR3, the DNA is TGTGCCAGCAGCCCCCGGGGAATGGAGTACGAGCAGTACTTC. Encoded protein: CASSPRGMEYEQYF.

The chain joins TRBV7-2 to TRBJ2-1; D remains ambiguous. Germline CDR1 is SGHTA and CDR2 is FQGNSA. The CDR3 totals 12 residues. The germline V and J ends were trimmed by 3 bases and 7 bases, with 7 bases remaining between them. CDR3 bases: TGTGCCAGCAGCTTGGTTTGGAATGAGCAGTTCTTC. It yields the protein CASSLVWNEQFF.

The chain recombines TRBV29-1 with TRBJ1-2; a weak D match, TRBD1 (6 bases). V lost 6 bases and J 2 bases, leaving 13 bases between the germline ends. The CDR3 is 13 amino acids. The germline V gene encodes CDR1 SQVTM and CDR2 ANQGSEA. DNA of the CDR3: TGCAGCGTCCGGACAGACTTAAACTATGGCTACACCTTC. Its translation: CSVRTDLNYGYTF.